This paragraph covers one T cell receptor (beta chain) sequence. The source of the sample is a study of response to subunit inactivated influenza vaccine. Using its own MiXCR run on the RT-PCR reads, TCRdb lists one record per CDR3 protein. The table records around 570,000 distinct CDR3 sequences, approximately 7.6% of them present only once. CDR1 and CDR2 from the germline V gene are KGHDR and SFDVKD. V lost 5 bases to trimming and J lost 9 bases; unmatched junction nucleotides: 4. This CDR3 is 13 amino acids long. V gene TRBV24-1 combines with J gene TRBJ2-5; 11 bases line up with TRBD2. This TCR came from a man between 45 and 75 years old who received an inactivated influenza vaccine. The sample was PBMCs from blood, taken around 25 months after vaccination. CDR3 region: CATSAPSGGSQYF. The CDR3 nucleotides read TGTGCCACCAGTGCCCCTAGCGGGGGGTCCCAGTACTTC.